Listed here is a single TCR beta chain. Germline V gene sequence: CDR1 MDHEN, CDR2 SYDVKM. J gave up 5 bases and V 5 bases, and 12 bases lay outside the gene matches. This CDR3 spans 17 amino acids. This entry comes from a study of CD8+ T cells in alopecia areata. Background on the study: Twice a day, 5 to 10 mg of oral tofacitinib was administered to treated patients.

The sequencing template was cDNA reverse transcribed from extracted RNA. Generated by immunoSEQ multiplex PCR, the TCRdb table keeps only in-frame clones and is missing some. The top ten clones hold approximately 20% of a sample with over 35,000 clones, over 85% of them seen once. Treatment in this sample: oral pan-JAK inhibitor, 5-10 mg twice daily. This chain links TRBV28 with TRBJ2-5, with 12 bases that match TRBD1. This clonotype originated in a human donor with alopecia areata. The sample in question was CD8+ T cells sorted from blood, obtained at week 24, from a patient treated with tofacitinib. The CDR3 bases are TGTGCCAGCAGTCCCCGGGACAGGGGGCTTCGTCATGAGACCCAGTACTTC. Translation: CASSPRDRGLRHETQYF.